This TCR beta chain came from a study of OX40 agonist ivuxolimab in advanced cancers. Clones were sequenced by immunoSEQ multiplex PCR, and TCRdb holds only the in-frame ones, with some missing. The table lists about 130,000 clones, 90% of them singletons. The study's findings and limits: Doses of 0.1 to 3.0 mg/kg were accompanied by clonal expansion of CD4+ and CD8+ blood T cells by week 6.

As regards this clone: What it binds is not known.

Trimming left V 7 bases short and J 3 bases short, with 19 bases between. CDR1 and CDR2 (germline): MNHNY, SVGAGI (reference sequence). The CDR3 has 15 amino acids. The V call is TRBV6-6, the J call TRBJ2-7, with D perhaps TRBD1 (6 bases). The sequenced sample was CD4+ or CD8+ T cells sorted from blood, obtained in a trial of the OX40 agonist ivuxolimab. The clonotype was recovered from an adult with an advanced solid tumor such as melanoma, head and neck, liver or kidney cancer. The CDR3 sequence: CASTPSDSSSYEQYF. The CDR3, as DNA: TGTGCCAGCACCCCCTCGGACAGCTCGAGCTACGAGCAGTACTTC.